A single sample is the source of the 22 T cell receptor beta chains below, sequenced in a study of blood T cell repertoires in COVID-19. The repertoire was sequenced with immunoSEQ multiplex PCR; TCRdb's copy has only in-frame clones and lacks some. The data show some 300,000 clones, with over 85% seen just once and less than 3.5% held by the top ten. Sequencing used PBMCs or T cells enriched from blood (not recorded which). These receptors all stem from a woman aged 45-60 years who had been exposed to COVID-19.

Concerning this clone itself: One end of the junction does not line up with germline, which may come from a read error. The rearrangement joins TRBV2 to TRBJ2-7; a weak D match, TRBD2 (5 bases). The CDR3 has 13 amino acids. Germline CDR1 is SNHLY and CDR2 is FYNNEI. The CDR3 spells CASRIIHGGEQHF. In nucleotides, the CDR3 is TGTGCCAGCAGAATAATCCACGGAGGCGAGCAGCACTTC.

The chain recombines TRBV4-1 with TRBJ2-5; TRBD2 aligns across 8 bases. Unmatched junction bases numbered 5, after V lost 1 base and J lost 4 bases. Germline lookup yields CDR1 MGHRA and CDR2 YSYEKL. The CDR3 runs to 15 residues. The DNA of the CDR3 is TGCGCCAGCAGCCAAGTTGCTAGCGGGCGAGAGACCCAGTACTTC. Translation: CASSQVASGRETQYF.

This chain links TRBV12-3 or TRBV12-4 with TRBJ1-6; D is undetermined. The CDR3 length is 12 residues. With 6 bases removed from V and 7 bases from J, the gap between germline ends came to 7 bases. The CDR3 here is CASRQLNSPLHF. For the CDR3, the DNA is TGTGCCAGCAGACAGTTGAATTCACCCCTCCACTTT.

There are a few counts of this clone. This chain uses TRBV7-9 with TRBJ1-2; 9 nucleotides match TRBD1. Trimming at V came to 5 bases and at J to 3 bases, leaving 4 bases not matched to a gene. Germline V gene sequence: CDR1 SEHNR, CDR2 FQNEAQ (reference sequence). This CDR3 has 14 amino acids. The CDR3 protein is CASSAQGADYGYTF. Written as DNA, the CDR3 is TGTGCCAGCAGCGCACAGGGGGCGGACTATGGCTACACCTTC.

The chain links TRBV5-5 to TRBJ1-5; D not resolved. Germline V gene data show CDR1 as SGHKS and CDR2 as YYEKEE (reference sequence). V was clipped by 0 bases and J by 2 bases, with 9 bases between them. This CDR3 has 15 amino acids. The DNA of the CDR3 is TGTGCCAGCAGCTTGGCTGTCGGGGGCAATCAGCCCCAGCATTTT. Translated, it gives CASSLAVGGNQPQHF.

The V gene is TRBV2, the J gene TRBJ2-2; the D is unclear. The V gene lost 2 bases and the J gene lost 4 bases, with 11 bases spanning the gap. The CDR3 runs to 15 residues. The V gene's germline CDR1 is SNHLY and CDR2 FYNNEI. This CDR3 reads CASSEIAVSTGELFF. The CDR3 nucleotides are TGTGCCAGCAGTGAAATTGCGGTATCCACCGGGGAGCTGTTTTTT. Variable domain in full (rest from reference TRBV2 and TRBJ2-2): EPEVTQTPSHQVTQMGQEVILRCVPISNHLYFYWYRQILGQKVEFLVSFYNNEISEKSEIFDDQFSVERPDGSNFTLKIRSTKLEDSAMYFCASSEIAVSTGELFFGEGSRLTVL.

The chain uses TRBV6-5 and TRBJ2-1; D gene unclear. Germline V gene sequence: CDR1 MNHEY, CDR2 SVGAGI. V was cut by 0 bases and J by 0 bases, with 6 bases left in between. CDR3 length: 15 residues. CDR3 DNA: TGTGCCAGCAGTTACTCGTACAACTCCTACAATGAGCAGTTCTTC. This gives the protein CASSYSYNSYNEQFF.

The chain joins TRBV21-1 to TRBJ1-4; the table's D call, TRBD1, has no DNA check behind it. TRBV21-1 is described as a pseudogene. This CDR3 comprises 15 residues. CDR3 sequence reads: CASSYQGFLGEKLFF. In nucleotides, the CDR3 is TGTGCCAGCAGTTATCAGGGGTTTTTAGGTGAAAAACTGTTTTTT.

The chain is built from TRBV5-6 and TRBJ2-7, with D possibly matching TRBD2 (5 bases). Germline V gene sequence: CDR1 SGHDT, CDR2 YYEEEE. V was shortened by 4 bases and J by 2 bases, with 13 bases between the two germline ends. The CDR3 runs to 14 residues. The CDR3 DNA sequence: TGTGCCAGCAGCCCTCGGGGATTTACCTACGAGCAGTACTTC. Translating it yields CASSPRGFTYEQYF. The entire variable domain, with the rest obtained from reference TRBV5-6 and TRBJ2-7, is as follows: DAGVTQSPTHLIKTRGQQVTLRCSPKSGHDTVSWYQQALGQGPQFIFQYYEEEERQRGNFPDRFSGHQFPNYSSELNVNALLLGDSALYLCASSPRGFTYEQYFGPGTRLTVT.

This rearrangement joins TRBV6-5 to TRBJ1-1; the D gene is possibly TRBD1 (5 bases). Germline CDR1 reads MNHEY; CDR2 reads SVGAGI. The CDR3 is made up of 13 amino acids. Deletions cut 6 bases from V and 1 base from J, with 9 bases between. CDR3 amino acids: CASRDDRNTEAFF. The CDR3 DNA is TGTGCCAGCAGGGACGACAGGAACACTGAAGCTTTCTTT.

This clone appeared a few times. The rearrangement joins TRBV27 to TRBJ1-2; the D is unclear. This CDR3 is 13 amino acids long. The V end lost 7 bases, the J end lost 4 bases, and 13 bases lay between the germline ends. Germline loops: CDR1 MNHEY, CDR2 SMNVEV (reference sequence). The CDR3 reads CASKSPRFYGYTF. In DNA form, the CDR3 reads TGTGCCAGCAAATCGCCACGGTTCTATGGCTACACCTTC.

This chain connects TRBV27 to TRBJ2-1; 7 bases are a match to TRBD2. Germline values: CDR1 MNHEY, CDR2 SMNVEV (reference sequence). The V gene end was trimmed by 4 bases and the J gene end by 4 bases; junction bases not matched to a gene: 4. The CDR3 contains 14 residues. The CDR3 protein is CASSWEREYNEQFF. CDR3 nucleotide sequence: TGTGCCAGCAGTTGGGAGCGGGAATACAATGAGCAGTTCTTC.

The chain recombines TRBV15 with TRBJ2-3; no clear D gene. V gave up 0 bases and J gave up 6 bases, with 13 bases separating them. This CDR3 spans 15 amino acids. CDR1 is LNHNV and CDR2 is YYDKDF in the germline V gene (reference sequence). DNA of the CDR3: TGTGCCACCAGCAGAGATCTTTTCGGTTTGGATACGCAGTATTTT. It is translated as CATSRDLFGLDTQYF.

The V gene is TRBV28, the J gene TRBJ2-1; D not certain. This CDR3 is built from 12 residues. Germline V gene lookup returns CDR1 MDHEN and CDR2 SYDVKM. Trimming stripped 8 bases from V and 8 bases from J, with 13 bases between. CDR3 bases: TGTGCCAGCGGTAGCTGGTTTGATGAGCAGTTCTTC. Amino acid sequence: CASGSWFDEQFF.

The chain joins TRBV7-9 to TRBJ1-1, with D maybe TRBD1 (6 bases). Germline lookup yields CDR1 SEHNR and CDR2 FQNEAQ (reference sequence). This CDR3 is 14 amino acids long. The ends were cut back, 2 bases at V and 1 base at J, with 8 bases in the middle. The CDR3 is CASSLLQGNTEAFF. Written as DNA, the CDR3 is TGTGCCAGCAGCTTACTACAGGGGAACACTGAAGCTTTCTTT.

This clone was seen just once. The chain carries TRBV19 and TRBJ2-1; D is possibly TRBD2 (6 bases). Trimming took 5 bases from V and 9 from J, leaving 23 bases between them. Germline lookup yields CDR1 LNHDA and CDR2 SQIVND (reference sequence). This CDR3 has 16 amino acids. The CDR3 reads CASSFWGVPPRGEQFF. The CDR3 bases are TGTGCCAGTAGTTTCTGGGGGGTTCCGCCCCGAGGTGAGCAGTTCTTC.

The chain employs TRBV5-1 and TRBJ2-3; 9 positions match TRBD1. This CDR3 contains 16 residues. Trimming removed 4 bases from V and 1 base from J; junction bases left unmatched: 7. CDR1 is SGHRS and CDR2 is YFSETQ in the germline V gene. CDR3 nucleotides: TGCGCCAGCAGCCAACAGGGACAGGGTGGCACAGATACGCAGTATTTT. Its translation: CASSQQGQGGTDTQYF.

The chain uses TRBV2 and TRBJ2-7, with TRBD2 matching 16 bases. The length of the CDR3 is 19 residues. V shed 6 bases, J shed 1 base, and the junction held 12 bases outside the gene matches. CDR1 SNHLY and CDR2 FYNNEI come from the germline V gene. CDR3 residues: CASSQGLAGGPSISYEQYF. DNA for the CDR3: TGTGCCAGCAGCCAGGGACTAGCGGGGGGGCCTTCAATATCCTACGAGCAGTACTTC. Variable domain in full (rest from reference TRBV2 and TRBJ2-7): EPEVTQTPSHQVTQMGQEVILRCVPISNHLYFYWYRQILGQKVEFLVSFYNNEISEKSEIFDDQFSVERPDGSNFTLKIRSTKLEDSAMYFCASSQGLAGGPSISYEQYFGPGTRLTVT.

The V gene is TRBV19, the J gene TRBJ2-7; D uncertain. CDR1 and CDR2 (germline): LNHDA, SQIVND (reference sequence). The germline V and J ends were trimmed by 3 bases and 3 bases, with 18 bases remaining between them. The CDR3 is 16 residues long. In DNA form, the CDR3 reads TGTGCCAGTAGTATGCGATTTTCGACTTCGGACTACGAGCAGTACTTC. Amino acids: CASSMRFSTSDYEQYF.

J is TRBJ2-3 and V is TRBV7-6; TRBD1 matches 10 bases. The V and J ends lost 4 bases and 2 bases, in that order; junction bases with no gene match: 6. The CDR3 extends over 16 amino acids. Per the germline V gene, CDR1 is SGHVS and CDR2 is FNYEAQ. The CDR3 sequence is CASSSTGTGDTDTQYF. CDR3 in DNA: TGTGCCAGCAGCTCCACCGGGACAGGGGACACAGATACGCAGTATTTT. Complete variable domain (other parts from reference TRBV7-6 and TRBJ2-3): GAGVSQSPRYKVTKRGQDVALRCDPISGHVSLYWYRQALGQGPEFLTYFNYEAQQDKSGLPNDRFSAERPEGSISTLTIQRTEQRDSAMYRCASSSTGTGDTDTQYFGPGTRLTVL.

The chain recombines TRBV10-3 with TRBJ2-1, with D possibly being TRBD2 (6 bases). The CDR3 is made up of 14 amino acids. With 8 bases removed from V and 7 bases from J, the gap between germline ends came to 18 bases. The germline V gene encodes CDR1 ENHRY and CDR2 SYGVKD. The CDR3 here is CAIGDPAGLNEQFF. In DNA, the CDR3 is TGTGCCATCGGCGACCCGGCGGGGTTGAATGAGCAGTTCTTC.

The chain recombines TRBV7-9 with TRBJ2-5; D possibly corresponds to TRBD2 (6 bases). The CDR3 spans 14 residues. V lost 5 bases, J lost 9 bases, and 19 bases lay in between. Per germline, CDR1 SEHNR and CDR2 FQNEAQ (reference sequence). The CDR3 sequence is CASSPLSGGGPQYF. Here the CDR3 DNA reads TGTGCCAGCAGCCCACTATCCGGAGGAGGGCCCCAGTACTTC. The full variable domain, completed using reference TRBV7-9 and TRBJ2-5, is DTGVSQNPRHKITKRGQNVTFRCDPISEHNRLYWYRQTLGQGPEFLTYFQNEAQLEKSRLLSDRFSAERPKGSFSTLEIQRTEQGDSAMYLCASSPLSGGGPQYFGPGTRLLVL.